The T cell receptor beta chain described here comes from a study of blood T cell repertoires in COVID-19. The overall study: Sites across the United States, Italy and Spain contributed samples from acute and convalescent COVID-19. T cells, B-cell-depleted T cells, or PBMCs supplied cDNA or gDNA.

Unmatched junction bases numbered 12, after V lost 5 bases and J lost 6 bases. This CDR3 is built from 16 residues. The V gene's germline CDR1 is SEHNR and CDR2 FQNEAQ (reference sequence). Original methodology: Estimation of nucleated cell counts relied on the amplification of reference gene primers. Method: immunoSEQ multiplex PCR; TCRdb's copy keeps in-frame clones and lacks some. V, J and clone size derive from that table, while D and trimming were established from the DNA sequence. The table records tens of thousands of clones, around 87% of them present only once. The V call is TRBV7-9, the J call TRBJ2-1; 8 bases match TRBD2. The sequenced material came from peripheral blood. The TCR was taken from a man in his sixties or seventies with acute or convalescent COVID-19. Written as DNA, the CDR3 is TGTGCCAGCAGCCCGAGCCCCGGGAGCGGGGGCAATGAGCAGTTCTTC. Protein: CASSPSPGSGGNEQFF.